The 27 T cell receptor beta chains in this list originate from one sample, sequenced in a study of T cells in women clearing cervical HPV infection. Only in-frame clones appear in the TCRdb table, and some are missing; sequencing was by immunoSEQ multiplex PCR. This table lists tens of thousands of clones. Material for sequencing was blood buffy coat. These TCRs come from a woman aged 18-70 years with a cervical HPV16 infection that either progressed to CIN3+ or cleared (not recorded which).

As regards this clone: The missing CDR3 end, 3 residues past where the read stops, is filled in from the germline J gene. J is TRBJ2-7 and V is TRBV30; 13 bases line up with TRBD2. The length of the CDR3 is 14 residues. The junction had 5 bases not matched to a gene; V was cut back by 5 bases and J by 4 bases. Germline values: CDR1 GTSNPN, CDR2 SVGIG (reference sequence). CDR3 region: CAWRLAGGLYEQYF. The covered CDR3 bases are TGTGCCTGGCGACTAGCGGGGGGTTTGTACGAG.

About this clone itself: The read ends 3 residues early relative to the CDR3; the germline J gene fills the gap. This sequence joins TRBV7-6 and TRBJ2-7; maybe TRBD1 (5 bases). The CDR3 has 14 residues. Trimming shortened V by 1 base and J by 4 bases, and 11 bases separated the two germline ends. Germline V CDR1 and CDR2: SGHVS, FNYEAQ. CDR3 region: CASSLVTGSYEQYF. The covered CDR3 bases are TGTGCCAGCAGCTTAGTAACAGGCTCTTACGAG.

On this clone itself: The read finishes 3 residues shy of the CDR3 end, and the germline J gene is used to complete it. The V gene is TRBV30, the J gene TRBJ1-5; 9 bases align to TRBD1. CDR3 length: 15 amino acids. The ends lost 3 bases at V and 4 bases at J; junction bases unmatched: 7. Germline V gene data show CDR1 as GTSNPN and CDR2 as SVGIG (reference sequence). Here the CDR3 reads CAWSGQGRGNQPQHF. The sequenced part of the CDR3 DNA is TGTGCCTGGAGCGGACAGGGGAGAGGGAATCAGCCC.

In the case of this clone: The read halts 3 residues ahead of the CDR3 end, with the missing end drawn from the germline J gene. The V gene is TRBV20-1, the J gene TRBJ2-7; 10 positions agree with TRBD2. Germline V gene data show CDR1 as DFQATT and CDR2 as SNEGSKA (reference sequence). The V gene end was trimmed by 1 base and the J gene end by 0 bases; junction bases not matched to a gene: 0. CDR3 length: 14 amino acids. The CDR3 sequence: CSARGLAGSYEQYF. The part of the CDR3 DNA that was read is TGCAGTGCTAGAGGACTAGCGGGCTCCTACGAG.

Comment on this clone: The read comes to an end 3 residues before the CDR3 does, leaving the germline J gene to fill in the end. The chain recombines TRBV13 with TRBJ2-6; D is perhaps TRBD1 (6 bases). Germline assignment: CDR1 PRHDT and CDR2 FYEKMQ (reference sequence). V was pared by 5 bases and J by 2 bases, with 25 bases between. There are 20 residues in the CDR3. The DNA read from the CDR3 is TGTGCCAGCAGCCCGAACTACCTTTCCCAGGGGAAAACTGGGGCCAACGTC. Translated: CASSPNYLSQGKTGANV. The full CDR3 reads CASSPNYLSQGKTGANVLTF. The full variable domain, its missing parts supplied by reference TRBV13 and TRBJ2-6, is AAGVIQSPRHLIKEKRETATLKCYPIPRHDTVYWYQQGPGQDPQFLISFYEKMQSDKGSIPDRFSAQQFSDYHSELNMSSLELGDSALYFCASSPNYLSQGKTGANVLTFGAGSRLTVL.

With regard to this clone: The CDR3 goes on 3 residues after the read ends, and that part is filled in from the germline J gene. The rearrangement joins TRBV6-2 or TRBV6-3 to TRBJ2-7; 7 bases are shared with TRBD2. This CDR3 has 15 residues. Per germline, CDR1 MNHEY and CDR2 SVGEGT. V gave up 7 bases and J gave up 4 bases; unmatched junction bases: 13. The covered CDR3 bases are TGTGCCAGCACCAACCTTTGGCGGGGGAGGTACGAG. It is translated as CASTNLWRGRYE. The entire CDR3 protein reads CASTNLWRGRYEQYF.

Turning to this clone: The read comes to an end 3 residues before the CDR3 does, leaving the germline J gene to fill in the end. The genes are TRBV25-1 and TRBJ1-4; a weak D match, TRBD1 (6 bases). The CDR3 totals 16 residues. The germline V gene encodes CDR1 MGHDK and CDR2 SYGVNS. V lost 0 bases and J lost 3, with 11 bases in between. Partial CDR3 DNA: TGTGCCAGCAGTGAATATAAGGGGGGGGCTAATGAAAAA. Translating gives CASSEYKGGANEK. The complete CDR3 sequence is CASSEYKGGANEKLFF.

In regard to this clone: The observed sequence ends 3 residues before the CDR3 terminus, with the missing tail filled in from the germline J gene. The chain combines TRBV9 with TRBJ1-2, with a tentative D call TRBD1 (5 bases). The CDR3 totals 15 residues. The V and J ends lost 0 bases and 1 base respectively, with 10 bases between them. Germline assignment: CDR1 SGDLS and CDR2 YYNGEE. The CDR3 loop reads CASSVAAGVNYGYTF. The DNA read from the CDR3 is TGTGCCAGCAGCGTAGCTGCGGGGGTTAACTATGGC.

For this clone: The CDR3 is cut off 3 residues early in the read; its end comes from the germline J gene. The chain couples TRBV5-6 to TRBJ1-2, with D perhaps TRBD1 (5 bases). Germline CDR1 and CDR2: SGHDT and YYEEEE. The CDR3 runs to 13 residues. Trimming removed 0 bases at V and 5 bases at J, with 8 bases between. The sequenced CDR3 bases are TGTGCCAGCAGCTTGGGGGGGGGATATGGC. Translation gives CASSLGGGYG. The entire CDR3 protein is CASSLGGGYGYTF. The full variable domain, its missing parts supplied by reference TRBV5-6 and TRBJ1-2, is DAGVTQSPTHLIKTRGQQVTLRCSPKSGHDTVSWYQQALGQGPQFIFQYYEEEERQRGNFPDRFSGHQFPNYSSELNVNALLLGDSALYLCASSLGGGYGYTFGSGTRLTVV.

On this clone: The read ends 3 residues before the CDR3 terminus; that terminus is restored from the germline J gene. The chain couples TRBV5-8 to TRBJ1-1; no clear D gene. Germline CDR1 SGHTS, CDR2 YDEGEE. Trimming took off 5 bases at V and 4 bases at J, with 12 bases between the two ends. This CDR3 region has 13 residues. The CDR3 loop reads CASSRYPGTEAFF. CDR3 bases read: TGTGCCAGCAGTCGTTACCCGGGCACTGAA.

This CDR3 is CASSSGPRAGGTEAFF. Incomplete CDR3 DNA: TGTGCCAGCAGCTCCGGACCCAGGGCGGGGGGCACTGAA. This rearrangement joins TRBV7-3 to TRBJ1-1, with a possible D match to TRBD1 (5 bases). The DNA ends 3 residues before the CDR3 does, and the rest of the CDR3 is filled in from the germline J gene. CDR3 length: 16 residues. The germline V and J ends were trimmed by 4 bases and 4 bases, with 19 bases remaining between them. Per the germline V gene, CDR1 is SGHTA and CDR2 is FQGTGA.

Of note for this clone: The read ends 3 residues before the CDR3 terminus; that terminus is restored from the germline J gene. V gene TRBV6-4 combines with J gene TRBJ2-1; 11 bases map to TRBD2. Trimming removed 3 bases from V and 7 bases from J; junction bases left unmatched: 5. Germline V gene sequence: CDR1 MRHNA, CDR2 SNTAGT. The CDR3 sequence is 15 residues long. This CDR3 reads CASSDRTSGGNEQFF. Incomplete CDR3 DNA: TGTGCCAGCAGTGATCGAACTAGCGGGGGAAATGAG.

Details on this clone: The read finishes 3 residues shy of the CDR3 end, and the germline J gene is used to complete it. The rearrangement links TRBV6-4 to TRBJ2-1, with D possibly matching TRBD1 (5 bases). Germline V lookup: CDR1 MRHNA, CDR2 SNTAGT. The V end lost 5 bases, the J end lost 1 base, and 9 bases lay between the germline ends. The CDR3 extends over 14 amino acids. This CDR3 reads CASSPKGSYNEQFF. The sequenced part of the CDR3 DNA is TGTGCCAGCAGTCCCAAGGGGTCCTACAATGAG.

Comments on this clone: The read gets to within 3 residues of the CDR3 end, and the germline J gene fills in the rest. The chain couples TRBV7-2 to TRBJ2-5; a weak D match, TRBD2 (6 bases). Trimming removed 1 base from V and 4 bases from J, with 10 bases in between. Germline lookup yields CDR1 SGHTA and CDR2 FQGNSA. This CDR3 is built from 14 residues. The CDR3 sequence is CASSLGRRGETQYF. The CDR3 DNA, read in part, is TGTGCCAGCAGCTTAGGAAGGAGGGGAGAGACC.

For this clone: The read ends 3 residues shy of where the CDR3 ends; the end is completed using the germline J gene. The chain couples TRBV5-1 to TRBJ1-2; 10 nucleotides match TRBD1. Looked up from germline, CDR1 is SGHRS and CDR2 is YFSETQ. This CDR3 region has 16 residues. CDR3 bases read: TGCGCCAGCAGCGGAACCGGGACAGGGGTTTCAGAGGGC. Its protein is CASSGTGTGVSEG. The entire CDR3 sequence reads CASSGTGTGVSEGYTF.

About this clone itself: The observed sequence ends 3 residues before the CDR3 terminus, with the missing tail filled in from the germline J gene. This chain connects TRBV7-3 to TRBJ1-2; D is perhaps TRBD1 (6 bases). CDR1 is SGHTA, CDR2 FQGTGA, per germline. V was shortened by 4 bases and J by 5 bases, with 14 bases between the two germline ends. This CDR3 has 14 amino acids. The CDR3 region is CASSYENDRYGYTF. The DNA read from the CDR3 is TGTGCCAGCAGCTACGAGAATGACAGGTATGGC.

Concerning this clone: The read ends 3 residues before the CDR3 terminus; that terminus is restored from the germline J gene. The rearrangement joins TRBV11-3 to TRBJ1-1; D may be TRBD1 (5 bases). Trimming removed 3 bases from V and 3 bases from J, with 8 bases in between. Per the germline V gene, CDR1 is SGHNT and CDR2 is YENEEA. CDR3 size: 13 residues. The part of the CDR3 DNA that was read is TGTGCCAGCAGCTTTGGCAGGGACACTGAA. This codes for CASSFGRDTE. Given in full, the CDR3 is CASSFGRDTEAFF.

Note on this clone: With the read ending 3 residues before the CDR3 end, the germline J gene is used to fill in that end. This chain connects TRBV19 to TRBJ1-5; the D gene is possibly TRBD1 (5 bases). CDR3 length equals 15 residues. The V end lost 3 bases, the J end lost 7 bases, and 16 bases lay between the germline ends. Germline V lookup: CDR1 LNHDA, CDR2 SQIVND (reference sequence). CDR3 protein: CASSIRPSGEQPQHF. CDR3 bases read: TGTGCCAGTAGTATCCGTCCTTCGGGGGAACAGCCC.

Concerning this clone: The read ends 3 residues shy of where the CDR3 ends; the end is completed using the germline J gene. The rearrangement links TRBV18 to TRBJ1-1; D is perhaps TRBD1 (5 bases). Trimming pared 2 bases from V and 1 base from J, leaving 8 bases between. The CDR3 consists of 14 residues. The germline gives CDR1 KGHSH, CDR2 LQKENI. The CDR3 region is CASSPGTGNTEAFF. The sequenced part of the CDR3 DNA is TGTGCCAGCTCACCAGGTACAGGGAACACTGAA.

Worth noting for this clone: The CDR3 end falls 3 residues outside the read, so it is completed with the germline J gene. The genes are TRBV6-4 and TRBJ2-3, with a tentative D call TRBD2 (7 bases). V lost 1 base and J 4 bases, leaving 12 bases between the germline ends. Per the germline V gene, CDR1 is MRHNA and CDR2 is SNTAGT. The CDR3 consists of 15 residues. The CDR3 spells CASSDFGGGPDTQYF. The CDR3 bases that were read are TGTGCCAGCAGTGACTTTGGGGGGGGGCCAGATACG.

Comments on this clone: From the germline J gene comes the end of the CDR3, since the read stops 3 residues before it. The V and J genes are TRBV7-3 and TRBJ2-1, with D possibly TRBD2 on 6 matching bases. The CDR3 consists of 16 residues. The V gene's germline CDR1 is SGHTA and CDR2 FQGTGA. Trimming left V 6 bases short and J 4 bases short, with 19 bases between. CDR3 DNA (partial): TGTGCCAGCAGTCCGGCCTGGGACTCGTCATACAATGAG. Translated: CASSPAWDSSYNE. The whole CDR3 protein reads CASSPAWDSSYNEQFF.

Remarks on this clone: Read sequence stops 3 residues before the CDR3 end, and the germline J gene provides the missing end. V and J are TRBV7-9 and TRBJ1-1; D gene unclear. This CDR3 is 12 amino acids long. Germline loops: CDR1 SEHNR, CDR2 FQNEAQ (reference sequence). CDR3 DNA (partial): TGTGCCAGCAGCTCTACCGAAAGGGTA. It specifies CASSSTERV. The whole CDR3 region reads CASSSTERVAFF.

Note on this clone: The read halts 3 residues ahead of the CDR3 end, with the missing end drawn from the germline J gene. The chain combines TRBV12-3 or TRBV12-4 with TRBJ1-4; 7 bases match TRBD1. V shed 6 bases and J 7 bases; nucleotides not matched to a gene: 8. The CDR3 contains 14 residues. The CDR3 is CASRNSGTAEKLFF. The covered CDR3 bases are TGTGCCAGCAGGAATTCCGGGACAGCTGAAAAA.

Details on this clone: The CDR3 extends 3 residues past the end of the read, so its final part is completed from the germline J gene. The chain has TRBV9 and TRBJ2-2; no clear D gene. Germline-derived CDR1 and CDR2 are SGDLS and YYNGEE. CDR3 length: 15 residues. Trimming left V 7 bases short and J 6 bases short, with 19 bases between. CDR3 region: CASSAYEVAAGELFF. The part of the CDR3 DNA that was read is TGTGCCAGCTCTGCTTATGAGGTAGCCGCCGGGGAG.

Note on this clone: The CDR3 is cut off 3 residues early in the read; its end comes from the germline J gene. The chain combines TRBV2 with TRBJ2-5; 8 bases fit TRBD2. Germline trimming cut 6 bases from V and 4 bases from J; bases unmatched to any gene: 7. From germline, CDR1 is SNHLY and CDR2 FYNNEI. This CDR3 is 14 amino acids long. CDR3 sequence: CASSVPGGRETQYF. CDR3 DNA, as far as it was read: TGTGCCAGCAGCGTACCGGGGGGGCGAGAGACC. The full variable domain, its missing parts supplied by reference TRBV2 and TRBJ2-5, is EPEVTQTPSHQVTQMGQEVILRCVPISNHLYFYWYRQILGQKVEFLVSFYNNEISEKSEIFDDQFSVERPDGSNFTLKIRSTKLEDSAMYFCASSVPGGRETQYFGPGTRLLVL.

As regards this clone: The CDR3 end is not reached by the read, which stops 3 residues before it; the germline J gene fills it in. J is TRBJ2-1 and V is TRBV18; TRBD1 agrees at 7 bases. Germline-derived CDR1 and CDR2 are KGHSH and LQKENI. The CDR3 is 14 residues long. V lost 3 bases to trimming and J lost 6 bases; unmatched junction nucleotides: 5. Partial CDR3 DNA: TGTGCCAGCTCACCGGGACAGCTAACCAATGAG. It specifies CASSPGQLTNE. The whole CDR3 region reads CASSPGQLTNEQFF.

A note on this clone: The read terminates 3 residues before the CDR3 end, so the remaining end is supplied by the germline J gene. The gene calls are TRBV7-2 and TRBJ2-7; D remains unclear. Trimming left V 4 bases short and J 3 bases short, with 10 bases between. There are 13 residues in the CDR3. CDR1 and CDR2 (germline): SGHTA, FQGNSA. The CDR3 sequence: CASSSSKGYEQYF. The sequenced CDR3 bases are TGTGCCAGCAGCTCATCTAAGGGCTACGAG.